The text below deals with one TCR beta chain. Its cognate antigen is unknown. Division of CD4+ cells produced a CD45RA+ naive subset and a CD45RA-negative memory subset. This entry comes from a study of shared clonotypes between healthy human individuals. As for the study in general: The composition of the donors was a couple of women and a few men aged 18 to 49. The study, taken as a whole, reports: Clonotypes shared by all four sorted-subset donors had higher generation probabilities than non-shared clonotypes.

Looked up from germline, CDR1 is ENHRY and CDR2 is SYGVKD. Trimming removed 4 bases from V and 3 bases from J; junction bases left unmatched: 4. The CDR3 spans 14 residues. DNA at about 190 ng, around 30,000 T cell genomes, went into sorted-subset replicate PCRs. Data came from immunoSEQ multiplex PCR; TCRdb stores just in-frame clones and leaves some out. The table includes some 2,000,000 clones, more than 90% detected once. This sequence was found in a man aged 18 to 30 in good health. Input material: naive CD4+ T cells sorted from blood. Subset of the sample: CD45RA+ positively selected. This rearrangement joins TRBV10-3 to TRBJ2-5, with 8 bases that match TRBD2. In DNA form, the CDR3 reads TGTGCCATCAGTGGTAGCGGGGCCGAAGAGACCCAGTACTTC. Translation: CAISGSGAEETQYF.